The rows below give T cell receptor beta chains drawn from one sample of a study of CD8 T cells in Susac syndrome. TCRdb called the immunoSEQ multiplex PCR reads again in MiXCR, with one record for every CDR3 protein. In the table there are 150,000 to 160,000 distinct CDR3 sequences, around 95% of which are singletons. The sample comprised CD8+ T cells from PBMCs. These receptors originate from a human donor with multiple sclerosis. Both conserved end residues are part of each CDR3. A D gene is named only where the DNA matches it firmly. Part of the rows lack a size; the others show once, few, many or a class for expanded clones.

clone_size	v_call	j_call	d_call	cdr3_aa	cdr3_nt
once	TRBV7-9	TRBJ2-1	TRBD2	CASSLVGTSGNEQFF	TGTGCCAGCAGCTTAGTTGGGACTAGCGGGAATGAGCAGTTCTTC
once	TRBV5-1	TRBJ2-1	.	CASSFRQHNEQFF	TGCGCCAGCAGCTTCAGACAGCACAATGAGCAGTTCTTC
.	TRBV6-6	TRBJ2-7	.	CASSYPGTEQYF	TGTGCCAGCAGTTACCCAGGGACCGAGCAGTACTTC
.	TRBV5-6	TRBJ2-1	.	CASSLEGNEQFF	TGTGCCAGCAGCTTGGAAGGGAATGAGCAGTTCTTC
.	TRBV3-1	TRBJ2-1	TRBD1	CASSQTGEPYNEQFF	TGTGCCAGCAGCCAAACAGGGGAGCCGTACAATGAGCAGTTCTTC
.	TRBV25-1	TRBJ2-3	.	CASSEFVAATTDTQYF	TGTGCCAGCAGTGAATTTGTGGCTGCCACTACAGATACGCAGTATTTT
.	TRBV7-2	TRBJ2-5	.	CASRPRRSQETQYF	TGTGCCAGCAGGCCACGCCGATCCCAAGAGACCCAGTACTTC
.	TRBV9	TRBJ2-1	.	CASSVEGDGNEQFF	TGTGCCAGCAGCGTAGAAGGGGACGGCAATGAGCAGTTCTTC
.	TRBV28	TRBJ1-1	.	CASSPGHPPSRNTEAFF	TGTGCCAGCAGTCCGGGACACCCCCCAAGCCGGAACACTGAAGCTTTCTTT
once	TRBV19	TRBJ1-5	.	CASSMGFGDQPQHF	TGTGCCAGTAGTATGGGGTTTGGGGATCAGCCCCAGCATTTT
.	TRBV29-1	TRBJ2-2	.	CSVEPGGQGIPGELFF	TGCAGCGTCGAACCGGGTGGCCAGGGGATCCCCGGGGAGCTGTTTTTT